The sequence of this T cell receptor beta chain was determined in a study of CD8 T cells in Susac syndrome. The authors reverse transcribed roughly 0.5 to 1 ug RNA with random hexamers. Amplification of TCR beta CDR3 used immunoSEQ multiplex PCR across 54 Vbeta and 13 Jbeta. A single record per CDR3 protein comes from TCRdb applying MiXCR to the immunoSEQ multiplex PCR reads. The data contain fewer than 150,000 distinct CDR3 sequences, 85% to 95% of them seen just once; the ten biggest clones take up about 0.25%. TEMRA cells underwent FACS enrichment and CD8+ and CD4+ T cells underwent negative isolation. There are 16 residues in the CDR3. CDR1 is LNHNV and CDR2 is YYDKDF in the germline V gene (reference sequence). Trimming cost V 0 bases and J 4 bases; bases outside gene matches: 4.

The receptor was derived from a human donor in good health. This chain uses TRBV15 with TRBJ2-1; 9 bases match TRBD2. Material for sequencing was CD8+ T cells from PBMCs. CDR3 amino acids: CATSRDLSGRYNEQFF. The CDR3 DNA follows: TGTGCCACCAGCAGAGATCTCAGCGGGAGGTACAATGAGCAGTTCTTC.